This T cell receptor (beta chain) is drawn from a study of monozygotic twins with inflammatory bowel disease. The study, taken as a whole, reports: Patients received differing immunosuppressive treatments, which may have added variability to their repertoires.

Following a re-call of the 5' RACE reads, TCRdb has one entry per CDR3 protein and lacks DNA. Its clone listing holds more than 300,000 distinct CDR3 sequences. For this clonotype: What it binds is unknown.

The TCR sequence derives from a human donor with ulcerative colitis or Crohn's disease, or a healthy co-twin of an affected twin (not recorded which). Sequenced input: blood.

The CDR3 here is CASSAPRGGRVNEQFF. This chain links TRBV10-2 with TRBJ2-1; lacking DNA, the TRBD2 call made by TCRdb goes unchecked. This CDR3 is built from 16 residues. The germline V gene has CDR1 WSHSY and CDR2 SAAADI.